This T cell receptor beta chain was recorded in a study of blood T cell repertoires in COVID-19. In the study's own analysis: Amplification of reference gene primers was used by the study to estimate nucleated cell counts. The repertoire was sequenced with immunoSEQ multiplex PCR; TCRdb's copy has only in-frame clones and lacks some. Clonal size and the V and J genes are those of that table, whereas D and trimming came from the DNA. Among about 300,000 clones, around 90% were seen once, and the ten largest hold about 1.7%. With V trimmed by 6 bases and J by 3 bases, 6 bases remained unmatched. The germline CDR1 and CDR2 sequences are MNHEY and SMNVEV (reference sequence). The CDR3 has 15 amino acids. Recruits, aged 18 to 89 years, lived in 25 or so US areas.

The sample comprised PBMCs or T cells enriched from blood (not recorded which). The rearrangement uses TRBV27 and TRBJ2-7; TRBD2 matches 12 bases. This TCR derives from a woman in her 40s who had recovered from COVID-19. The CDR3 loop is CASRRTSGANYEQYF. In nucleotides, the CDR3 is TGTGCCAGCAGGAGGACTAGCGGGGCCAACTACGAGCAGTACTTC.